The 27 T cell receptor beta chains given below trace back to one sample, sequenced in a study of T-cell reconstitution after alpha-beta-depleted transplantation in children. Using unique molecular identifiers, the investigators prepared the TCRbeta library. A single record per CDR3 protein comes from TCRdb applying MiXCR to the PCR reads. The table lists about 470,000 distinct CDR3 sequences, over 40% of them singletons. The sequences come from PBMCs, collected before TCRalphabeta/CD19-depleted stem cell transplant. The receptors come from a girl aged 2 to 10 with aplastic anemia, due to receive a stem cell transplant.

This clonotype was seen at least ten times. The chain joins TRBV4-1 to TRBJ2-1; the match to TRBD2 covers 13 bases. Germline trimming cut 1 base from V and 3 bases from J; bases unmatched to any gene: 3. The germline V gene encodes CDR1 MGHRA and CDR2 YSYEKL. The CDR3 runs to 17 residues. CDR3 residues: CASSQGGLAGVYNEQFF. In nucleotides, the CDR3 is TGCGCCAGCAGCCAAGGTGGACTAGCGGGGGTCTACAATGAGCAGTTCTTC.

The rearrangement uses TRBV6-5 and TRBJ1-1; D is possibly TRBD1 (5 bases). V was shortened by 2 bases and J by 3 bases, with 10 bases between the two germline ends. CDR1 and CDR2 (germline): MNHEY, SVGAGI. The length of the CDR3 is 14 residues. CDR3 DNA sequence: TGTGCCAGCAGTTACGAGAGGGGTGACACTGAAGCTTTCTTT. Translated: CASSYERGDTEAFF.

This clonotype was found a few times. The V call is TRBV4-1, the J call TRBJ2-3; unclear D gene. The CDR3 has 13 residues. The V gene's germline CDR1 is MGHRA and CDR2 YSYEKL. The germline V and J ends were trimmed by 1 base and 5 bases, with 7 bases remaining between them. CDR3 residues: CASSQVGGDTQYF. The CDR3 coding sequence is TGCGCCAGCAGCCAAGTCGGCGGAGATACGCAGTATTTT.

This sequence joins TRBV6-2 or TRBV6-3 and TRBJ2-1; no clear D gene. Germline V lookup: CDR1 MNHEY, CDR2 SVGEGT. Trimming took off 8 bases at V and 5 bases at J, with 4 bases between the two ends. CDR3 length equals 10 residues. In DNA form, the CDR3 reads TGTGCCAGCGCCAACAATGAGCAGTTCTTC. Protein sequence: CASANNEQFF.

In this sample, this clonotype turned up many times. The J gene is TRBJ2-1, the V gene TRBV10-3; 10 nucleotides match TRBD2. Germline CDR1 is ENHRY and CDR2 is SYGVKD. V lost 2 bases and J lost 8; bases outside the gene matches: 9. This CDR3 is built from 16 residues. CDR3 DNA: TGTGCCATCAGTGAGGCTTTTTCTAGCGGGAGAGATGAGCAGTTCTTC. It encodes CAISEAFSSGRDEQFF.

This rearrangement joins TRBV6-5 to TRBJ2-7, with a tentative D call TRBD1 (6 bases). The CDR3 spans 17 residues. Germline lookup yields CDR1 MNHEY and CDR2 SVGAGI. Trimming took off 2 bases at V and 3 bases at J, with 20 bases between the two ends. The CDR3 nucleotides read TGTGCCAGCAGTTACGCTTGGGACACCTACATCAACTACGAGCAGTACTTC. It codes for CASSYAWDTYINYEQYF.

This clonotype was counted many times. The V call is TRBV20-1, the J call TRBJ2-1; no definite D call. The CDR3 spans 16 residues. The V end lost 0 bases, the J end lost 0 bases, and 12 bases lay between the germline ends. The V gene's germline CDR1 is DFQATT and CDR2 SNEGSKA (reference sequence). The chain's CDR3 is CSARDLLRSSYNEQFF. Written as DNA, the CDR3 is TGCAGTGCTAGAGACCTACTTCGGAGCTCCTACAATGAGCAGTTCTTC.

The gene calls are TRBV5-4 and TRBJ2-7; D is ambiguous. V lost 0 bases to trimming and J lost 7 bases, with 11 bases between them. Germline V gives CDR1 SGHNT, CDR2 YYREEE (reference sequence). The CDR3 has 13 amino acids. CDR3 residues: CASSLASAGEQYF. As DNA, the CDR3 is TGTGCCAGCAGCTTGGCCTCGGCAGGAGAGCAGTACTTC.

The rearrangement uses TRBV20-1 and TRBJ2-7; 10 nucleotides match TRBD1. This CDR3 has 15 amino acids. In germline, CDR1 is DFQATT, CDR2 SNEGSKA (reference sequence). J lost 7 bases, V lost 3 bases, and 12 bases had no gene match. The DNA of the CDR3 is TGCAGTGCTAGTAGGGAGGGACAGGGGATACGGGAGCAGTACTTC. It codes for CSASREGQGIREQYF.

This clonotype was picked up many times. The gene calls are TRBV7-9 and TRBJ2-6, with 7 bases aligning to TRBD1. The CDR3 has 16 residues. Germline CDR1 and CDR2: SEHNR and FQNEAQ (reference sequence). V was clipped by 1 base and J by 2 bases; unmatched bases: 2. In nucleotides, the CDR3 is TGTGCCAGCAGCTTAGGCACAGGGGCTGGGGCCAACGTCCTGACTTTC. Amino acid sequence: CASSLGTGAGANVLTF. Full variable domain (rest looked up from reference TRBV7-9 and TRBJ2-6): DTGVSQNPRHKITKRGQNVTFRCDPISEHNRLYWYRQTLGQGPEFLTYFQNEAQLEKSRLLSDRFSAERPKGSFSTLEIQRTEQGDSAMYLCASSLGTGAGANVLTFGAGSRLTVL.

V and J are TRBV7-9 and TRBJ2-7, with 7 positions matching TRBD2. After removal of 8 bases from V and 7 bases from J, the junction contained 14 bases not matched to a gene. This CDR3 comprises 14 residues. Germline assignment: CDR1 SEHNR and CDR2 FQNEAQ (reference sequence). This chain's CDR3 is CASSLKGGPGEQYF. The CDR3 nucleotides read TGTGCCAGCTCCCTTAAGGGAGGGCCGGGGGAGCAGTACTTC.

The chain has TRBV24-1 and TRBJ2-1, with 10 bases aligning to TRBD2. This CDR3 has 15 residues. CDR1 is KGHDR and CDR2 is SFDVKD in the germline V gene. After removal of 7 bases from V and 5 bases from J, the junction contained 7 bases not matched to a gene. The CDR3 DNA is TGTGCCACCAGCTCGAGGACTAGCGGAGACAATGAGCAGTTCTTC. Amino acid sequence: CATSSRTSGDNEQFF.

This clonotype came up many times. This chain connects TRBV10-3 to TRBJ2-5, with D possibly matching TRBD1 (5 bases). The CDR3 has 16 amino acids. Trimming removed 0 bases at V and 5 bases at J, with 16 bases between. The germline gives CDR1 ENHRY, CDR2 SYGVKD. This chain's CDR3 is CAISESGPHVGETQYF. The CDR3 region has the DNA TGTGCCATCAGTGAGTCGGGGCCCCACGTGGGGGAGACCCAGTACTTC.

There are many counts of this clonotype. This chain joins TRBV7-2 and TRBJ2-7, with 10 bases lining up with TRBD1. V shed 5 bases, J shed 4 bases, and the junction held 5 bases outside the gene matches. The CDR3 loop spans 14 amino acids. CDR1 SGHTA and CDR2 FQGNSA come from the germline V gene. The CDR3 reads CASSPRTGGYEQYF. The CDR3 bases are TGTGCCAGCAGCCCACGGACAGGGGGTTACGAGCAGTACTTC.

This clonotype came up many times. The genes are TRBV27 and TRBJ2-6; tentatively, D is TRBD1 or TRBD2 (6 bases each). Germline values: CDR1 MNHEY, CDR2 SMNVEV (reference sequence). V lost 6 bases and J 4 bases, leaving 10 bases between the germline ends. The CDR3 is made up of 14 amino acids. CDR3 region: CASRRGDGANVLTF. The DNA of the CDR3 is TGTGCCAGCAGAAGGGGGGACGGGGCCAACGTCCTGACTTTC.

This clonotype was seen more than once but under ten times. V and J are TRBV6-6 and TRBJ2-4, with no clear D. V was cut by 6 bases and J by 0 bases, with 6 bases left in between. There are 13 residues in the CDR3. Germline V gene sequence: CDR1 MNHNY, CDR2 SVGAGI (reference sequence). The CDR3 sequence: CASRSLAKNIQYF. CDR3 DNA sequence: TGTGCCAGCAGATCCCTAGCCAAAAACATTCAGTACTTC.

This clonotype was counted only a few times. This chain connects TRBV5-1 to TRBJ2-1, with 7 bases aligning to TRBD2. Trimming took 0 bases from V and 5 from J; bases not matched to a gene: 8. CDR1 is SGHRS and CDR2 is YFSETQ in the germline V gene. This CDR3 spans 16 amino acids. The CDR3 reads CASSLGSWTRHNEQFF. CDR3 nucleotides: TGCGCCAGCAGCTTGGGCTCCTGGACTAGGCACAATGAGCAGTTCTTC. The complete variable domain, with remaining parts taken from reference TRBV5-1 and TRBJ2-1, reads KAGVTQTPRYLIKTRGQQVTLSCSPISGHRSVSWYQQTPGQGLQFLFEYFSETQRNKGNFPGRFSGRQFSNSRSEMNVSTLELGDSALYLCASSLGSWTRHNEQFFGPGTRLTVL.

This clonotype was counted at least ten times. The chain has TRBV7-2 and TRBJ1-1, with 7 bases fitting TRBD1. Germline CDR1 reads SGHTA; CDR2 reads FQGNSA. The CDR3 has 16 residues. Germline trimming cut 2 bases from V and 3 bases from J; bases unmatched to any gene: 9. CDR3 sequence: CASSLRQGWVDTEAFF. CDR3 DNA: TGTGCCAGCAGCTTAAGACAGGGTTGGGTCGACACTGAAGCTTTCTTT. Supplemented by reference TRBV7-2 and TRBJ1-1, the full variable domain reads GAGVSQSPSNKVTEKGKDVELRCDPISGHTALYWYRQSLGQGLEFLIYFQGNSAPDKSGLPSDRFSAERTGGSVSTLTIQRTQQEDSAVYLCASSLRQGWVDTEAFFGQGTRLTVV.

This clonotype was seen at least ten times. At one end, the junction sequence differs from germline, possibly due to a read error. The V call is TRBV5-1, the J call TRBJ2-3, with unresolved D. This CDR3 comprises 13 residues. Per the germline V gene, CDR1 is SGHRS and CDR2 is YFSETQ. The DNA for the CDR3 is TGTGCCAGCAGCTTGGGGTATACAGATACGCAGTATTTT. Its protein product is CASSLGYTDTQYF.

The chain is built from TRBV7-2 and TRBJ2-4, with D unclear. This CDR3 spans 12 amino acids. Per the germline V gene, CDR1 is SGHTA and CDR2 is FQGNSA. V dropped 3 bases and J dropped 8 bases, with 8 bases sitting between them. The CDR3 loop reads CASSLTTDIQYF. CDR3 coding DNA: TGTGCCAGCAGCTTGACCACGGACATTCAGTACTTC.

This clonotype was observed at least ten times. The rearrangement uses TRBV12-3 or TRBV12-4 and TRBJ1-1; D gene unclear. CDR3 length: 14 residues. V lost 7 bases and J lost 0, with 12 bases in between. The CDR3 sequence: CASIKERVNTEAFF. CDR3 in DNA: TGTGCCAGCATTAAAGAGCGGGTGAACACTGAAGCTTTCTTT.

V is TRBV9 and J is TRBJ2-5; D assignment may be TRBD1 or TRBD2 (6 bases each). This CDR3 contains 15 residues. In germline, CDR1 is SGDLS, CDR2 YYNGEE. V lost 0 bases, J lost 4 bases, and 13 bases lay in between. The CDR3 reads CASSVEGGNGETQYF. CDR3 nucleotides: TGTGCCAGCAGCGTAGAGGGGGGAAACGGAGAGACCCAGTACTTC.

This clonotype has more than one count but fewer than ten. V usage is TRBV6-2 or TRBV6-3 and J usage is TRBJ2-2; 11 bases align to TRBD2. After removal of 6 bases from V and 6 bases from J, the junction contained 9 bases not matched to a gene. Germline V CDR1 and CDR2: MNHEY, SVGEGT. CDR3 length: 16 amino acids. The CDR3 region is CASSQLAGGPAGELFF. CDR3 DNA sequence: TGTGCCAGCAGCCAATTAGCGGGAGGGCCTGCCGGGGAGCTGTTTTTT.

The V gene is TRBV20-1, the J gene TRBJ2-5; a possible D gene is TRBD2 (6 bases). With 4 bases removed from V and 4 bases from J, the gap between germline ends came to 13 bases. The length of the CDR3 is 13 residues. CDR1 is DFQATT, CDR2 SNEGSKA, per germline (reference sequence). CDR3 DNA sequence: TGCAGTGCTAAACCCGGGGGAGGAGAGACCCAGTACTTC. It specifies CSAKPGGGETQYF.

Many counts were recorded for this clonotype. The rearrangement joins TRBV29-1 to TRBJ2-5; 14 bases align to TRBD2. CDR3 length: 15 amino acids. V lost 4 bases and J lost 4; bases outside the gene matches: 5. The germline CDR1 and CDR2 sequences are SQVTM and ANQGSEA. DNA of the CDR3: TGCAGCGTTGCTGGGACTAGCGGGAGTGGAGAGACCCAGTACTTC. This sequence encodes CSVAGTSGSGETQYF.

The rearrangement links TRBV6-1 to TRBJ2-2, with D possibly matching TRBD2 (5 bases). The CDR3 consists of 15 residues. V shed 5 bases and J shed 0 bases, with 10 bases lying between them. Germline assignment: CDR1 MNHNS and CDR2 SASEGT. The CDR3 DNA reads as TGTGCCAGCAGTCGGACGGACTCGAACACCGGGGAGCTGTTTTTT. Its protein is CASSRTDSNTGELFF.

This chain joins TRBV28 and TRBJ1-1; TRBD1 aligns across 9 bases. Germline V gene data show CDR1 as MDHEN and CDR2 as SYDVKM. V trimming: 6 bases; J trimming: 8 bases; junction bases outside the gene matches: 7. The length of the CDR3 is 13 residues. CDR3 in amino acids: CASSSGQGSEAFF. The DNA for the CDR3 is TGTGCCAGCAGCTCCGGACAGGGGAGCGAAGCTTTCTTT.